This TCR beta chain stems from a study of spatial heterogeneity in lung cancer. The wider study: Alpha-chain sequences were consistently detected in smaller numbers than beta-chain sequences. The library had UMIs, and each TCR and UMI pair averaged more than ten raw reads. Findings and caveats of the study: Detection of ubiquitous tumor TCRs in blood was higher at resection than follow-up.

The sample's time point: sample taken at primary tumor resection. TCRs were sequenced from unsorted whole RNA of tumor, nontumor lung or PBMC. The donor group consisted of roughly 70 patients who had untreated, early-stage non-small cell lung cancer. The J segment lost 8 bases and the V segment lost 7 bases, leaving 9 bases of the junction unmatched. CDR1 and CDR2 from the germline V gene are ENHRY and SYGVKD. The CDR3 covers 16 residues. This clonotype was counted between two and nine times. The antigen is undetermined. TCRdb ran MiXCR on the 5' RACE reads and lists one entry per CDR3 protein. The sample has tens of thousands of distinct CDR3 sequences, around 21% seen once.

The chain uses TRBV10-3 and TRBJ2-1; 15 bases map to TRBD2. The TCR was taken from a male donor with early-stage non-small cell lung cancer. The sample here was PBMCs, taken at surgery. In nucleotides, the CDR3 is TGTGCCATCACCAGGACTAGCGGGGGGGCCGCGGATGAGCAGTTCTTC. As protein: CAITRTSGGAADEQFF.